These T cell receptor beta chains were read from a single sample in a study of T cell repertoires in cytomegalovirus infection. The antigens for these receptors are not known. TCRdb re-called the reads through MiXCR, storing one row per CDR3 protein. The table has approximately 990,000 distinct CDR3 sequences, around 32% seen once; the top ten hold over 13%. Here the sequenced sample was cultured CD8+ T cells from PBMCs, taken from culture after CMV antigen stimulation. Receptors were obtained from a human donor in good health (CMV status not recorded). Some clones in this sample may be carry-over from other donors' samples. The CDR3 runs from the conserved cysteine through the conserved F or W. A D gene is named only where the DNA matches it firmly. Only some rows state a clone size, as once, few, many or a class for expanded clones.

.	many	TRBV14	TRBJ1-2	CASSQVGRGQRGYGYTF	TGTGCCAGCAGCCAAGTTGGCCGGGGGCAGCGTGGCTATGGCTACACCTTC
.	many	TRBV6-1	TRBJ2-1	CASSDNVGNEQFF	TGTGCCAGCAGTGACAACGTCGGGAATGAGCAGTTCTTC
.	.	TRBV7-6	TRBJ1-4	CASSTQDEKLFF	TGTGCCAGCAGCACCCAAGATGAAAAACTGTTTTTT
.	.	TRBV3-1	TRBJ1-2	CASSQEGARVLSNYGYTF	TGTGCCAGCAGCCAAGAAGGAGCCAGGGTTCTGTCTAACTATGGCTACACCTTC
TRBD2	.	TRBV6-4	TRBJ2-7	CASSSGTSGAYEQYF	TGTGCCAGCAGTTCCGGGACTAGCGGCGCATACGAGCAGTACTTC
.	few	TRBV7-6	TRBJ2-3	CASSLATGTDTQYF	TGTGCCAGCAGCTTAGCGACGGGCACAGATACGCAGTATTTT
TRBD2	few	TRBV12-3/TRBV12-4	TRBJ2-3	CASSRLIAGAFTDTQYF	TGTGCCAGCAGCCGACTCATAGCGGGGGCCTTCACAGATACGCAGTATTTT
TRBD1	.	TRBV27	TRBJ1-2	CASGWTGRGYTF	TGTGCCAGCGGTTGGACAGGGCGAGGCTACACCTTC
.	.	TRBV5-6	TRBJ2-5	CASSEGRPQETQYF	TGTGCCAGCAGCGAGGGACGTCCCCAAGAGACCCAGTACTTC
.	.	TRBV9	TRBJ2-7	CASSVSPDLRGDQPYEQYF	TGTGCCAGCAGCGTCAGCCCTGACCTGAGAGGAGATCAGCCCTACGAGCAGTACTTC
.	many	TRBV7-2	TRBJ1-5	CASSLEGGGINQPQHF	TGTGCCAGCAGCTTAGAGGGAGGGGGGATCAATCAGCCCCAGCATTTT
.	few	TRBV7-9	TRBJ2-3	CASSRSPDTQYF	TGTGCCAGCAGCCGTAGCCCAGATACGCAGTATTTT
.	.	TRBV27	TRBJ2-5	CASSSRGGPDRETQYF	TGTGCCAGCAGTTCCCGGGGAGGTCCCGATCGGGAGACCCAGTACTTC
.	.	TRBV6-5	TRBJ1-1	CASRTDRNTEAFF	TGTGCCAGCAGAACGGACAGGAACACTGAAGCTTTCTTT
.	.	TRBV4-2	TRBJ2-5	CASSQEVAGVETQYF	TGTGCCAGCAGCCAAGAGGTCGCAGGGGTGGAGACCCAGTACTTC
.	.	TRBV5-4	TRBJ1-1	CASSFKLIMNTEAFF	TGTGCCAGCAGCTTCAAACTGATTATGAACACTGAAGCTTTCTTT
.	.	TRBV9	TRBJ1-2	CASSVETGRYGYTF	TGTGCCAGCAGCGTAGAGACAGGCCGCTATGGCTACACCTTC
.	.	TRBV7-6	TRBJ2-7	CASSLGWPGDLKYEQYF	TGTGCCAGCAGCTTAGGTTGGCCAGGGGATCTGAAGTACGAGCAGTACTTC
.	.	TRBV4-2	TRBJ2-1	CASSQEFSSYNEQFF	TGTGCCAGCAGCCAAGAGTTCTCTTCCTACAATGAGCAGTTCTTC
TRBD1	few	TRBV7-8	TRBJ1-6	CASSSGDRFGYSPLHF	TGTGCCAGCAGCTCCGGGGACAGGTTCGGGTATTCACCCCTCCACTTT
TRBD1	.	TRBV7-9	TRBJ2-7	CASSHPDRPYEQYF	TGTGCCAGCAGCCACCCGGACAGGCCCTACGAGCAGTACTTC
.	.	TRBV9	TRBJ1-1	CASSVDQSWDSEAFF	TGTGCCAGCAGCGTAGATCAGAGTTGGGACTCTGAAGCTTTCTTT
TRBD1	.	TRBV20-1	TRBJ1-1	CSASSLRQGLAFF	TGCAGTGCTAGTTCCTTGCGACAGGGGTTAGCTTTCTTT
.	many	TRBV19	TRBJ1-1	CASSYTGNTEAFF	TGTGCCAGCAGTTACACAGGGAACACTGAAGCTTTCTTT
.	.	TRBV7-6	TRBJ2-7	CASSLTSESYEQYF	TGTGCCAGCAGCTTAACATCTGAGAGCTACGAGCAGTACTTC
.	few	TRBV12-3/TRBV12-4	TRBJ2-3	CASTTGFRRTDTQYF	TGTGCCAGCACAACAGGGTTCCGCCGCACAGATACGCAGTATTTT
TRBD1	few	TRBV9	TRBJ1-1	CASSPTGTGPLAFF	TGTGCCAGCAGCCCGACCGGGACAGGGCCGCTTGCTTTCTTT
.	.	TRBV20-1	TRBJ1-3	CSARPLGGPDSGNTIYF	TGCAGTGCTAGACCCTTGGGGGGGCCCGACTCTGGAAACACCATATATTTT
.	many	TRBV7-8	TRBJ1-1	CASSLVVGPNTEAFF	TGTGCCAGCAGCTTAGTTGTAGGACCGAACACTGAAGCTTTCTTT
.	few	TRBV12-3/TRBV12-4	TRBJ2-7	CASSLIGYEQYF	TGTGCCAGCAGTTTAATCGGCTACGAGCAGTACTTC
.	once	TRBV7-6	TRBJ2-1	CASRTLGLYNEQFF	TGTGCCAGCAGAACGTTGGGCTTATACAATGAGCAGTTCTTC
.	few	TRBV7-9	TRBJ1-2	CASSLASPNGYTF	TGTGCCAGCAGCTTAGCGTCCCCCAATGGCTACACCTTC
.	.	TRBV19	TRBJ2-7	CASALGRSYEQYF	TGTGCCAGTGCGCTGGGACGAAGTTACGAGCAGTACTTC
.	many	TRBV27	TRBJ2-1	CASSSQGHSSYNEQFF	TGTGCCAGCAGTTCACAAGGTCATAGCTCCTACAATGAGCAGTTCTTC
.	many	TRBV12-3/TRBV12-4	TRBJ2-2	CASSPTNMVGTGELFF	TGTGCCAGCAGCCCTACTAATATGGTTGGCACCGGGGAGCTGTTTTTT
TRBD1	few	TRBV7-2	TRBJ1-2	CASSHPGQNYGYTF	TGTGCCAGCAGCCACCCGGGACAGAACTATGGCTACACCTTC
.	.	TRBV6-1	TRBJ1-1	CASSEGYGTEAFF	TGTGCCAGCAGTGAAGGGTACGGCACTGAAGCTTTCTTT
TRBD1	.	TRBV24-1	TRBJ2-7	CATSDATGAEQYF	TGTGCCACCAGTGACGCGACAGGGGCCGAGCAGTACTTC
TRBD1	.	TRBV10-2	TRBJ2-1	CASRQSGDSYNEQFF	TGCGCCAGCAGGCAGTCCGGGGACAGCTACAATGAGCAGTTCTTC
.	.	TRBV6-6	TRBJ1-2	CASSYSKGEGYTF	TGTGCCAGCAGTTACTCGAAAGGGGAGGGCTACACCTTC